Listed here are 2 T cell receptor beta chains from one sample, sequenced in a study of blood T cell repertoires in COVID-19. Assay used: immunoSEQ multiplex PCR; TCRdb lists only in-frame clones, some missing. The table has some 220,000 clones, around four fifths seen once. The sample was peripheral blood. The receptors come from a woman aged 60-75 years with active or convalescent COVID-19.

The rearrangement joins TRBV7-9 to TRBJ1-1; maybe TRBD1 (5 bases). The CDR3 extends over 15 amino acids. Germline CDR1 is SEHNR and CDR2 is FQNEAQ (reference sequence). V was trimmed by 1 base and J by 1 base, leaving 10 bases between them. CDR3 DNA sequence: TGTGCCAGCAGCTTAGGTCGGGGGACGAACACTGAAGCTTTCTTT. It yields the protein CASSLGRGTNTEAFF.

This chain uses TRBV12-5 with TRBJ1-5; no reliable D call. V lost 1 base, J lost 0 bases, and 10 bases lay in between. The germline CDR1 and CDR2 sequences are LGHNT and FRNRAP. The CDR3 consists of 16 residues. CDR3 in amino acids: CASGLGRLYSNQPQHF. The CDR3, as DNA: TGTGCTAGTGGTTTGGGCAGGTTGTATAGCAATCAGCCCCAGCATTTT.